Below, one T cell receptor (beta chain) is given with its context. The antigen this receptor binds is unknown. No much larger clone exists at a distance of one base, and base qualities are not known. The time point tag for this specimen amounts to: baseline before first vaccination. Vaccinee samples came from UK trials COV001 and COV002, including a single-blind randomized controlled phase 2/3 trial of AZD1222 (ChAdOx1 nCoV-19) in healthy adults. For TCRbeta chain sequencing, PBMC samples were collected from trial participants at day 0 and at day 28 after the second dose. The CDR3 regions of human TCRbeta chains were analyzed by immunosequencing. As for the authors' bioinformatics: TCRs in the repertoires were compared against a reference library of SARS-CoV-2-specific TCRs that had been generated with the MIRA antigen-specificity platform. Breadth meant the fraction of unique TCRs that were SARS-CoV-2-associated, whereas depth meant the fraction of total T cells that were SARS-CoV-2-associated. Each spike-specific TCR was assigned to its reactive spike region and to a CD4 or CD8 class using the MIRA data. Log10-transformed breadth and depth values were compared by one-way ANOVA with Sidak's multiple comparisons tests. Here the immuneACCESS table is served through TCRdb, limited to in-frame sequences with V and J called. Missing clones are a known gap in these copies; in checked studies unresolved V genes cover under half, and the rest lacks a known reason. V, J and clone size are taken as reported in that table, and D and trimming were inferred from the DNA itself. The sample table shows about 110,000 clones, and approximately 85% are seen once. The ten largest clones capture roughly 4.8% of the sample.

This specimen comes from a study of T cell responses to AZD1222 COVID-19 vaccine (dated by TCRdb to about 2021). Concerning the study at large: Because spike-specific TCR depth and breadth did not differ between the two schedules, AZD1222 recipients who got a second dose at roughly 4 weeks were pooled with those who got a second dose at roughly 12 weeks. A total of 240 or so trial participants underwent TCR sequencing, of whom about 200 had received two doses of AZD1222 and approximately 26 had received two doses of the MenACWY control vaccine. Trial participants were enrolled by age into 18-55, 56-69 and 70-plus year subgroups, with approximately 150, 30 and 60 TCR-sequenced participants respectively. On the study overall, not on this receptor specifically: Because no day 14 peak-response samples were available, repertoires were characterized only after the peak T cell response. Reportedly, close to half of the unique spike-specific TCRs recognized epitopes lying outside the regions that are mutated in the B.1.351 and B.1.1.7 variants. Participants were mostly white British, with more females than males. The authors suggested clonal diversity may have been underestimated. The vaccine-associated CD4 TCRs covered the entire spike protein, and the dominant responses fell in regions 160-218 and 743-854. Conclusions about previously exposed vaccinees were limited because only a handful of AZD1222 recipients were SARS-CoV-2 seropositive at baseline. In the small 56-69-year group, the increase in depth fell short of significance, most likely because of low power. A significant rise in spike-specific TCR breadth and depth was observed after two AZD1222 doses relative to day 0 and relative to MenACWY recipients.

The sample was peripheral blood, taken on day 0 of AZD1222 vaccination. The sequence derives from an adult in good health.

The DNA sequence is given as TGCGCCAGCAGCCCCGGGACAGGGGTAGAGACCCAGTACTTC. This encodes CASSPGTGVETQYF. The rearranged chain carries TRBV5-1 and TRBJ2-5, with 10 central nucleotides matching TRBD1. Trimming takes 4 bases off V and 4 bases off J; junction bases not matched to a gene: 4. The germline V gene specifies SGHRS as CDR1 and YFSETQ as CDR2. The CDR3 sequence holds 14 residues, the cysteine and phenylalanine included. Just CDR3 DNA is preserved here, 42 bases in frame from base 1.